These 28 T cell receptor beta chains share one sample of origin, sequenced in a study of cytomegalovirus exposure and HLA in healthy donors. Both 60 Vbeta primers and 13 Jbeta primers went into the PCR. TCRdb keeps only in-frame clones here, not all; method: immunoSEQ multiplex PCR. The table lists around 170,000 clones, 75% to 90% of them singletons. The sequenced sample consisted of PBMCs. All receptors come from a man in his forties in good health and CMV-seropositive.

A remark on this clone: This specimen includes other DNA sequences encoding the same CDR3. The J gene is TRBJ1-1, the V gene TRBV5-1; D might be TRBD1 (6 bases). The germline CDR1 and CDR2 sequences are SGHRS and YFSETQ. Between the trimmed V and J ends, which lost 0 bases and 1 base, there was a span of 7 bases. There are 14 residues in the CDR3. CDR3 in amino acids: CASSLETGNTEAFF. CDR3 in DNA: TGCGCCAGCAGCTTGGAGACAGGGAACACTGAAGCTTTCTTT.

The chain carries TRBV25-1 and TRBJ2-3, with TRBD2 as a possible D gene (6 bases). CDR1 is MGHDK, CDR2 SYGVNS, per germline. This CDR3 spans 14 amino acids. Trimming left V 3 bases short and J 4 bases short, with 11 bases between. DNA for the CDR3: TGTGCCAGCAGTGATTGGAGGGGAGCAGATACGCAGTATTTT. Its protein product is CASSDWRGADTQYF.

The rearrangement links TRBV7-9 to TRBJ1-2; TRBD1 matches 8 bases. Germline trimming cut 0 bases from V and 1 base from J; bases unmatched to any gene: 7. Germline assignment: CDR1 SEHNR and CDR2 FQNEAQ (reference sequence). The CDR3 runs to 17 residues. This CDR3 is CASSLAGAGGGNYGYTF. The CDR3 DNA sequence: TGTGCCAGCAGCTTAGCGGGTGCAGGGGGCGGTAACTATGGCTACACCTTC.

This chain links TRBV7-2 with TRBJ1-1; D call uncertain. The CDR3 consists of 14 residues. The V end lost 3 bases, the J end lost 6 bases, and 14 bases lay between the germline ends. Germline CDR1 and CDR2: SGHTA and FQGNSA. The CDR3 sequence is CASSFGPPRSEAFF. The CDR3 DNA reads as TGTGCCAGCAGCTTTGGTCCGCCGCGGTCTGAAGCTTTCTTT.

The V call is TRBV5-6, the J call TRBJ2-7; the D gene is possibly TRBD1 (6 bases). V was clipped by 4 bases and J by 2 bases, with 13 bases between them. The CDR3 totals 14 residues. Germline values: CDR1 SGHDT, CDR2 YYEEEE. The CDR3 protein is CASSPHRETYEQYF. In DNA, the CDR3 is TGTGCCAGCAGCCCACACAGGGAAACCTACGAGCAGTACTTC. Complete variable domain (other parts from reference TRBV5-6 and TRBJ2-7): DAGVTQSPTHLIKTRGQQVTLRCSPKSGHDTVSWYQQALGQGPQFIFQYYEEEERQRGNFPDRFSGHQFPNYSSELNVNALLLGDSALYLCASSPHRETYEQYFGPGTRLTVT.

J is TRBJ1-4 and V is TRBV25-1; no definite D call. V shed 3 bases and J shed 8 bases, with 16 bases lying between them. The CDR3 consists of 15 residues. The V gene's germline CDR1 is MGHDK and CDR2 SYGVNS. DNA for the CDR3: TGTGCCAGCAGTGACCAGACGACATATATCGAAAAACTGTTTTTT. Amino acid sequence: CASSDQTTYIEKLFF.

V and J are TRBV30 and TRBJ1-6, with D hard to call. V lost 2 bases, J lost 7 bases, and 6 bases lay in between. Germline CDR1 is GTSNPN and CDR2 is SVGIG (reference sequence). The CDR3 loop spans 12 amino acids. DNA of the CDR3: TGTGCCTGGAGTACCCAGAATTCACCCCTCCACTTT. This translates into CAWSTQNSPLHF.

The rearrangement links TRBV7-2 to TRBJ2-2; 7 nucleotides line up with TRBD1. In germline, CDR1 is SGHTA, CDR2 FQGNSA. The CDR3 totals 15 residues. J was trimmed by 4 bases and V by 6 bases; bases with no gene match: 8. For the CDR3, the DNA is TGTGCCAGCAGTTCGACAGGGTCGGTCACCGGGGAGCTGTTTTTT. Encoded protein: CASSSTGSVTGELFF.

The gene calls are TRBV5-1 and TRBJ2-2, with a weak D call TRBD1 (5 bases). Germline V CDR1 and CDR2: SGHRS, YFSETQ. V was shortened by 5 bases and J by 1 base, with 9 bases between the two germline ends. This CDR3 comprises 14 residues. The CDR3 protein is CASRSGQNTGELFF. CDR3 DNA sequence: TGCGCCAGCAGATCAGGACAGAACACCGGGGAGCTGTTTTTT.

The chain is built from TRBV19 and TRBJ2-2; 9 bases are shared with TRBD2. CDR3 length: 16 residues. Germline V gene data show CDR1 as LNHDA and CDR2 as SQIVND (reference sequence). The trim removed 5 bases at V and 0 bases at J, leaving 4 bases unmatched. The chain's CDR3 is CASSSSGGPNTGELFF. Here the CDR3 DNA reads TGTGCCAGTAGTTCCAGCGGGGGGCCGAACACCGGGGAGCTGTTTTTT.

The chain uses TRBV2 and TRBJ2-2, with D possibly matching TRBD1 (8 bases). CDR3 size: 16 residues. With 6 bases removed from V and 1 base from J, the gap between germline ends came to 15 bases. CDR1 SNHLY and CDR2 FYNNEI come from the germline V gene. The CDR3: CASRGGTGLNTGELFF. The CDR3, as DNA: TGTGCCAGCAGGGGAGGGACAGGATTGAACACCGGGGAGCTGTTTTTT.

The J gene is TRBJ2-4, the V gene TRBV6-1, with D perhaps TRBD1 (6 bases). The germline V gene encodes CDR1 MNHNS and CDR2 SASEGT. CDR3 size: 12 residues. Trimming pared 10 bases from V and 8 bases from J, leaving 15 bases between. The CDR3 DNA reads as TGTGCCATCGAGACACCAGGGGACATTCAGTACTTC. Encoded protein: CAIETPGDIQYF.

This clone was seen more than once but under ten times. This chain joins TRBV30 and TRBJ1-6; unclear D gene. The CDR3 sequence is 16 residues long. V lost 2 bases and J lost 4, with 15 bases in between. CDR1 is GTSNPN and CDR2 is SVGIG in the germline V gene (reference sequence). CDR3 residues: CAWSPPQGAYNSPLHF. CDR3 sequence (DNA): TGTGCCTGGAGTCCTCCCCAAGGAGCGTATAATTCACCCCTCCACTTT.

The J gene is TRBJ1-2, the V gene TRBV27; 7 bases agree with TRBD1. The length of the CDR3 is 15 residues. V lost 6 bases and J lost 4; bases outside the gene matches: 11. Looked up from germline, CDR1 is MNHEY and CDR2 is SMNVEV (reference sequence). CDR3 in amino acids: CASSPTGQQSYGYTF. Here the CDR3 DNA reads TGTGCCAGCAGCCCAACGGGACAGCAAAGCTATGGCTACACCTTC.

The V and J genes are TRBV9 and TRBJ1-1; the D is unclear. The germline gives CDR1 SGDLS, CDR2 YYNGEE. There are 16 residues in the CDR3. V was shortened by 3 bases and J by 0 bases, with 15 bases between the two germline ends. In DNA form, the CDR3 reads TGTGCCAGCAGCGCCGGTGCACTCCCCATGAACACTGAAGCTTTCTTT. Its protein product is CASSAGALPMNTEAFF.

This clone was seen just once. The DNA for the CDR3 is TGTGCCAGTAGCTCTATCCGGGACAGGGTCGACGAGCAGTACTTC. It translates to CASSSIRDRVDEQYF. V is TRBV19 and J is TRBJ2-7, with 9 bases aligning to TRBD1. V lost 6 bases to trimming and J lost 5 bases; unmatched junction nucleotides: 11. The CDR3 spans 15 residues. Germline CDR1 is LNHDA and CDR2 is SQIVND (reference sequence).

This chain joins TRBV7-9 and TRBJ2-7; tentative D call: TRBD1 (6 bases). CDR1 is SEHNR, CDR2 FQNEAQ, per germline (reference sequence). V shed 1 base and J shed 5 bases, with 9 bases lying between them. This CDR3 has 13 residues. The CDR3 spells CASSLDRVNEQYF. The CDR3 nucleotides read TGTGCCAGCAGCTTAGACAGGGTAAACGAGCAGTACTTC.

The chain links TRBV30 to TRBJ2-3, with 9 bases identical to TRBD2. The CDR3 totals 13 residues. Germline V gene lookup returns CDR1 GTSNPN and CDR2 SVGIG (reference sequence). V gave up 2 bases and J gave up 5 bases; unmatched junction bases: 2. CDR3 region: CAWSRREGDTQYF. The CDR3 nucleotides are TGTGCCTGGAGTCGGCGGGAGGGAGATACGCAGTATTTT.

This clone was found a few times. The V call is TRBV6-1, the J call TRBJ2-7; perhaps TRBD1 as D (6 bases). Germline V lookup: CDR1 MNHNS, CDR2 SASEGT. The V end was cut by 1 base, the J end by 3 bases, with 13 bases between. This CDR3 is built from 15 residues. The CDR3 DNA follows: TGTGCCAGCAGTGAAGGGCAGGGGTCGAGCTACGAGCAGTACTTC. The encoded protein is CASSEGQGSSYEQYF.

The V gene is TRBV21-1, the J gene TRBJ2-3; the table calls TRBD1, which could not be checked here. TRBV21-1 is noted as a pseudogene. The CDR3 contains 16 residues. The CDR3 nucleotides read TGTGCCAGCATTTGCCGCTGGACAGTGCCCACAGATACGCAGTATTTT. Amino acid sequence: CASICRWTVPTDTQYF.

V usage is TRBV5-1 and J usage is TRBJ1-5, with D possibly being TRBD1 (5 bases). V was clipped by 4 bases and J by 7 bases, with 15 bases between them. Germline assignment: CDR1 SGHRS and CDR2 YFSETQ. The CDR3 is 14 amino acids. The CDR3: CASSRTGGDQPQHF. The CDR3 DNA is TGCGCCAGCAGCCGGACGGGAGGGGACCAGCCCCAGCATTTT.

V and J are TRBV5-1 and TRBJ2-5; D perhaps matches TRBD2 (5 bases). From germline, CDR1 is SGHRS and CDR2 YFSETQ. This CDR3 is built from 12 residues. Between the trimmed V and J ends, which lost 2 bases and 3 bases, there was a span of 5 bases. The CDR3 DNA sequence: TGCGCCAGCAGCTTCGGGAAAGAGACCCAGTACTTC. Its protein product is CASSFGKETQYF. Variable domain in full (rest from reference TRBV5-1 and TRBJ2-5): KAGVTQTPRYLIKTRGQQVTLSCSPISGHRSVSWYQQTPGQGLQFLFEYFSETQRNKGNFPGRFSGRQFSNSRSEMNVSTLELGDSALYLCASSFGKETQYFGPGTRLLVL.

This clone was seen only a few times. This CDR3 reads CAWSFRDRGGNEQFF. The CDR3 DNA reads as TGTGCCTGGAGCTTTCGGGACAGGGGGGGTAATGAGCAGTTCTTC. The chain couples TRBV30 to TRBJ2-1, with 11 bases matching TRBD1. Germline values: CDR1 GTSNPN, CDR2 SVGIG (reference sequence). The CDR3 has 15 amino acids. J gave up 7 bases and V 3 bases, and 8 bases lay outside the gene matches. Full variable domain (outside the CDR3, taken from reference TRBV30 and TRBJ2-1): SQTIHQWPATLVQPVGSPLSLECTVEGTSNPNLYWYRQAAGRGLQLLFYSVGIGQISSEVPQNLSASRPQDRQFILSSKKLLLSDSGFYLCAWSFRDRGGNEQFFGPGTRLTVL.

In its sample, this clone was seen once. The genes are TRBV7-8 and TRBJ2-5; possible D gene TRBD1, 5 bases. The CDR3 length is 13 residues. With 5 bases removed from V and 2 bases from J, the gap between germline ends came to 9 bases. Germline-derived CDR1 and CDR2 are SGHVS and FQNEAQ. CDR3 loop: CASSRGGQETQYF. CDR3 nucleotide sequence: TGTGCCAGCAGCAGGGGCGGACAAGAGACCCAGTACTTC.

The chain employs TRBV30 and TRBJ1-1; 8 bases are a match to TRBD1. After removal of 5 bases from V and 1 base from J, the junction contained 6 bases not matched to a gene. Germline CDR1 is GTSNPN and CDR2 is SVGIG (reference sequence). The CDR3 is 14 amino acids. The DNA for the CDR3 is TGTGCCTGGTCCCTTGGGACAGGGAACACTGAAGCTTTCTTT. Translated, it gives CAWSLGTGNTEAFF. Using reference TRBV30 and TRBJ1-1 for the parts outside the CDR3, the full variable domain is SQTIHQWPATLVQPVGSPLSLECTVEGTSNPNLYWYRQAAGRGLQLLFYSVGIGQISSEVPQNLSASRPQDRQFILSSKKLLLSDSGFYLCAWSLGTGNTEAFFGQGTRLTVV.

This clone was recorded a few times. The chain has TRBV5-4 and TRBJ2-5, with D possibly TRBD2 on 6 matching bases. V dropped 0 bases and J dropped 0 bases, with 9 bases sitting between them. This CDR3 spans 15 amino acids. Per the germline V gene, CDR1 is SGHNT and CDR2 is YYREEE (reference sequence). CDR3 loop: CASSLDRRDQETQYF. CDR3 DNA sequence: TGTGCCAGCAGCTTGGACAGGAGGGACCAAGAGACCCAGTACTTC.

The table lists this clone with a count of one. The CDR3 spells CASSGRGLGSGKSYEQYF. The DNA for the CDR3 is TGTGCCAGTTCCGGAAGGGGGTTGGGTAGCGGGAAGTCTTACGAGCAGTACTTC. The chain recombines TRBV19 with TRBJ2-7; 8 nucleotides line up with TRBD2. J lost 4 bases, V lost 8 bases, and 22 bases had no gene match. Looked up from germline, CDR1 is LNHDA and CDR2 is SQIVND (reference sequence). The CDR3 runs to 18 residues.

V usage is TRBV5-4 and J usage is TRBJ2-2; 8 nucleotides align to TRBD2. Germline-derived CDR1 and CDR2 are SGHNT and YYREEE (reference sequence). This CDR3 contains 15 residues. V lost 0 bases and J lost 4; bases outside the gene matches: 2. The CDR3 nucleotides read TGTGCCAGCAGCTTGGAACTAGCGGTCACCGGGGAGCTGTTTTTT. Its protein product is CASSLELAVTGELFF. Looking up the rest from reference TRBV5-4 and TRBJ2-2 gives the full variable domain: ETGVTQSPTHLIKTRGQQVTLRCSSQSGHNTVSWYQQALGQGPQFIFQYYREEENGRGNFPPRFSGLQFPNYSSELNVNALELDDSALYLCASSLELAVTGELFFGEGSRLTVL.